A selection of T cell receptor beta chains follows, all from one sample in a study of OX40 agonist ivuxolimab in advanced cancers. Some clones are missing from TCRdb's copy, which holds only in-frame ones; the method was immunoSEQ multiplex PCR. Among 65,000 to 75,000 clones listed, about 87% were seen once. Material: CD4+ or CD8+ T cells sorted from blood, obtained in a trial of the OX40 agonist ivuxolimab. These receptors originate from an adult with an advanced solid tumor such as melanoma, head and neck, liver or kidney cancer. Each CDR3 is given with its conserved first and last residue. The D gene is left open where the match is weak. Clone sizes are given selectively: once, few, many, or a class where the clone is expanded.

clone size: .; V gene: TRBV13; J gene: TRBJ1-1; D gene: .; CDR3 protein: CASSLGPMNTEAFF; CDR3 DNA: TGTGCCAGCAGCTTAGGACCTATGAACACTGAAGCTTTCTTT
clone size: .; V gene: TRBV28; J gene: TRBJ2-5; D gene: TRBD2; CDR3 protein: CAIGVAGGMETQYF; CDR3 DNA: TGTGCCATCGGGGTAGCGGGAGGTATGGAGACCCAGTACTTC
clone size: medium-sized; V gene: TRBV5-8; J gene: TRBJ2-3; D gene: .; CDR3 protein: CASRPESVSTDTQYF; CDR3 DNA: TGTGCCAGCAGACCGGAGTCGGTTAGCACAGATACGCAGTATTTT
clone size: .; V gene: TRBV4-1; J gene: TRBJ2-5; D gene: TRBD1; CDR3 protein: CASSLHRGPGETQYF; CDR3 DNA: TGCGCCAGCAGCCTTCACAGGGGGCCGGGGGAGACCCAGTACTTC
clone size: .; V gene: TRBV9; J gene: TRBJ2-3; D gene: .; CDR3 protein: CASSVPSGGGLATDTQYF; CDR3 DNA: TGTGCCAGCAGCGTTCCCTCTGGGGGGGGGCTAGCGACAGATACGCAGTATTTT
clone size: .; V gene: TRBV25-1; J gene: TRBJ1-1; D gene: .; CDR3 protein: CASSGSGDTEAFF; CDR3 DNA: TGTGCCAGCAGTGGGTCCGGGGACACTGAAGCTTTCTTT
clone size: .; V gene: TRBV4-2; J gene: TRBJ2-2; D gene: .; CDR3 protein: CASSPVGKNTGELFF; CDR3 DNA: TGTGCCAGCAGCCCCGTGGGAAAGAACACCGGGGAGCTGTTTTTT
clone size: .; V gene: TRBV5-1; J gene: TRBJ1-1; D gene: .; CDR3 protein: CASSLGRGTEAFF; CDR3 DNA: TGCGCCAGCAGCTTAGGACGGGGGACTGAAGCTTTCTTT
clone size: .; V gene: TRBV12-1; J gene: TRBJ1-2; D gene: .; CDR3 protein: CASSLILCGGYTF; CDR3 DNA: TGTGCCAGCAGCTTGATCTTGTGTGGTGGCTACACCTTC
clone size: .; V gene: TRBV7-9; J gene: TRBJ1-1; D gene: TRBD1; CDR3 protein: CASSVDRVYTEAFF; CDR3 DNA: TGTGCCAGCAGCGTCGACAGGGTATACACTGAAGCTTTCTTT
clone size: .; V gene: TRBV14; J gene: TRBJ1-4; D gene: .; CDR3 protein: CASSLVGSEKLFF; CDR3 DNA: TGTGCCAGCAGCCTGGTTGGGTCTGAAAAACTGTTTTTT
clone size: once; V gene: TRBV18; J gene: TRBJ1-4; D gene: .; CDR3 protein: CASSPQGAEKLFF; CDR3 DNA: TGTGCCAGCTCACCCCAGGGTGCGGAAAAACTGTTTTTT
clone size: .; V gene: TRBV4-1; J gene: TRBJ1-3; D gene: TRBD1; CDR3 protein: CASSQATGLGTIYF; CDR3 DNA: TGCGCCAGCAGCCAAGCGACAGGGCTTGGCACCATATATTTT
clone size: once; V gene: TRBV6-1; J gene: TRBJ1-2; D gene: .; CDR3 protein: CASSAQGFYGYTF; CDR3 DNA: TGTGCCAGCAGCGCCCAGGGATTCTATGGCTACACCTTC
clone size: .; V gene: TRBV7-6; J gene: TRBJ2-5; D gene: .; CDR3 protein: CASSRSGSGGTQYF; CDR3 DNA: TGTGCCAGCAGCCGTTCGGGGTCAGGCGGGACCCAGTACTTC
clone size: .; V gene: TRBV28; J gene: TRBJ1-6; D gene: .; CDR3 protein: CASGIGNSPLHF; CDR3 DNA: TGTGCCAGCGGGATTGGGAATTCACCCCTCCACTTT
clone size: .; V gene: TRBV18; J gene: TRBJ2-5; D gene: .; CDR3 protein: CASSPRPASSGETQYF; CDR3 DNA: TGTGCCAGCTCACCTCGCCCGGCTAGCTCAGGGGAGACCCAGTACTTC
clone size: .; V gene: TRBV2; J gene: TRBJ2-7; D gene: .; CDR3 protein: CASKPGFDEQYF; CDR3 DNA: TGTGCCAGCAAACCGGGTTTCGACGAGCAGTACTTC
clone size: .; V gene: TRBV29-1; J gene: TRBJ2-2; D gene: .; CDR3 protein: CSVAAGQYTGELFF; CDR3 DNA: TGCAGCGTGGCCGCGGGTCAATACACCGGGGAGCTGTTTTTT
clone size: .; V gene: TRBV23-1; J gene: TRBJ1-1; D gene: .; CDR3 protein: CASHTEPGASGANTEAFF; CDR3 DNA: TGCGCCAGCCATACTGAGCCGGGGGCTTCTGGGGCGAACACTGAAGCTTTCTTT
clone size: .; V gene: TRBV2; J gene: TRBJ1-3; D gene: .; CDR3 protein: CASSEALGNTIYF; CDR3 DNA: TGTGCCAGCAGTGAAGCGCTTGGAAACACCATATATTTT
clone size: .; V gene: TRBV4-1; J gene: TRBJ2-7; D gene: .; CDR3 protein: CASSQGPGSLYEQYF; CDR3 DNA: TGCGCCAGCAGCCAAGGCCCCGGCAGCCTCTACGAGCAGTACTTC